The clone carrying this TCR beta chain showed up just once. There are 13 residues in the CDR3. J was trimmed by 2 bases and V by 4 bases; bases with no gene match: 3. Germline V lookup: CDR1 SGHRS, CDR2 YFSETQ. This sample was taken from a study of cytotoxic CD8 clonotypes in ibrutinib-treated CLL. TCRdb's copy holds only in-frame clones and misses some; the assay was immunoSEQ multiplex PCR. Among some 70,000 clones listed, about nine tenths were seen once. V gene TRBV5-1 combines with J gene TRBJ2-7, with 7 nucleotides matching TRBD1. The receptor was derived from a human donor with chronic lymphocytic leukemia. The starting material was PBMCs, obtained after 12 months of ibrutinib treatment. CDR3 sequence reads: CASSAGQAYEQYF. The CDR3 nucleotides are TGCGCCAGCAGCGCCGGACAGGCCTACGAGCAGTACTTC.